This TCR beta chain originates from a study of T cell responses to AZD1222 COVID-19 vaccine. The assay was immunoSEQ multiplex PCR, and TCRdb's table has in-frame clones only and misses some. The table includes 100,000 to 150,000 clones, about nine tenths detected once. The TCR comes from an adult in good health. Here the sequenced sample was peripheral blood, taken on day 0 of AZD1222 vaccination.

CDR3: CASSYLSLPAYRARDEQYF. The CDR3 DNA sequence: TGTGCCAGCAGTTACCTCTCATTACCCGCCTACAGGGCCCGCGACGAGCAGTACTTC. The chain joins TRBV27 to TRBJ2-7, with TRBD1 as a possible D gene (6 bases). Trimming shortened V by 4 bases and J by 5 bases, and 30 bases separated the two germline ends. This CDR3 has 19 residues. Germline V gene data show CDR1 as MNHEY and CDR2 as SMNVEV (reference sequence).